This TCR beta chain was sequenced in a study of blood T cell repertoires in COVID-19. Overall study: Acute-phase and convalescent COVID-19 samples originated in the United States, Italy and Spain. T cells, B-cell-depleted T cells, or PBMCs supplied cDNA or gDNA.

The CDR3 runs to 14 residues. CDR1 is MNHEY and CDR2 is SMNVEV in the germline V gene (reference sequence). The V and J ends lost 4 bases and 8 bases respectively, with 15 bases between them. Allocation to cohorts depended on clinical history reported by the participants. Per the original methods: Cell counts per sample came from amplifying reference gene primers. TCRdb's table, derived via immunoSEQ multiplex PCR, lists solely in-frame clones and lacks some. Clone size and the V and J calls come from that table; the DNA yielded D and trimming. The data contain about 160,000 clones, 81% of them singletons.

The V gene is TRBV27, the J gene TRBJ2-1; D perhaps matches TRBD2 (6 bases). This receptor was obtained from a woman in her thirties or forties with acute COVID-19. Sample: PBMCs or T cells enriched from blood (not recorded which). This CDR3 reads CASSSFGSIDEQFF. CDR3 coding DNA: TGTGCCAGCAGTTCGTTCGGGAGTATCGATGAGCAGTTCTTC.